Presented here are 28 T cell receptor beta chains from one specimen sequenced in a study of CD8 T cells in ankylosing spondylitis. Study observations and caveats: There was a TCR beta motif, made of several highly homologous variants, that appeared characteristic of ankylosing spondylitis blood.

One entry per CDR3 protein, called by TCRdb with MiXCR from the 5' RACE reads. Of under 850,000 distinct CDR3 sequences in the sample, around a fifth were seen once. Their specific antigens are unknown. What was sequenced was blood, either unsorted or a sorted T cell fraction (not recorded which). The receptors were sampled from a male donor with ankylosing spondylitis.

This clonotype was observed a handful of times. The CDR3 sequence: CASSQDHRSSYNEQFF. The DNA for the CDR3 is TGCGCCAGCAGCCAAGATCACCGGAGCTCCTACAATGAGCAGTTCTTC. The rearrangement uses TRBV4-3 and TRBJ2-1; D unresolved. This CDR3 has 16 amino acids. Trimming pared 0 bases from V and 0 bases from J, leaving 9 bases between. The germline CDR1 and CDR2 sequences are LGHNA and YSLEER.

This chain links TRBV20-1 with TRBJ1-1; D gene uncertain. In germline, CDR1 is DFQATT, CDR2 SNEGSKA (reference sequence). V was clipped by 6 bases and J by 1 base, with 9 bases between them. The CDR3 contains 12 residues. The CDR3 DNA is TGCAGTGCCGCAATACCGAACACTGAAGCTTTCTTT. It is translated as CSAAIPNTEAFF.

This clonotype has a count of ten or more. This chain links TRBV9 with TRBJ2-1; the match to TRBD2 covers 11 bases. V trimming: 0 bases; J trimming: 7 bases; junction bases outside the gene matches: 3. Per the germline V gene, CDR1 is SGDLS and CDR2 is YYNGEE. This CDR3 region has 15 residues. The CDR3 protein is CASSVGTSGSNEQFF. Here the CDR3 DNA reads TGTGCCAGCAGCGTAGGGACTAGCGGGTCGAATGAGCAGTTCTTC.

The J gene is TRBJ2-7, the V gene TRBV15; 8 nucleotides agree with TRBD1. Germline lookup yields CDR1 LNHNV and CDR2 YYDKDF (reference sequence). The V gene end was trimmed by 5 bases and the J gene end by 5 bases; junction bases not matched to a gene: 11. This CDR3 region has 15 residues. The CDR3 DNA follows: TGTGCCACCAGCGACCCCCGGACAGGGCTCCACGAGCAGTACTTC. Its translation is CATSDPRTGLHEQYF.

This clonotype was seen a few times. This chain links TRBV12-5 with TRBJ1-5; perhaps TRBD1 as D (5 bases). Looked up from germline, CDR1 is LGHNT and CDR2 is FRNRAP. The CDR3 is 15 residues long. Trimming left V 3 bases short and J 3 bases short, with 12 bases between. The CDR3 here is CASGFFQGLNQPQHF. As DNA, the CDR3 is TGTGCTAGTGGTTTTTTCCAGGGACTCAATCAGCCCCAGCATTTT.

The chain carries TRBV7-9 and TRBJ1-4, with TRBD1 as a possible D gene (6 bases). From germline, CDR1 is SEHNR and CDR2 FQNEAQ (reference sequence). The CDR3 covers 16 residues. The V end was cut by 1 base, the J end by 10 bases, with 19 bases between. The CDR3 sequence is CASSLEGQTAGRKLFF. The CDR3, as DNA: TGTGCCAGCAGCTTAGAGGGACAAACAGCCGGACGAAAACTGTTTTTT.

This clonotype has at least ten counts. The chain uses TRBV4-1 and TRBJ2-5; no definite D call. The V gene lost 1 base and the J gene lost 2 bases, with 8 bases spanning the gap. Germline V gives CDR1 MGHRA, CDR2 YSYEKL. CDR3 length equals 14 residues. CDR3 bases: TGCGCCAGCAGCCAAGTGGGATCGCAAGAGACCCAGTACTTC. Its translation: CASSQVGSQETQYF.

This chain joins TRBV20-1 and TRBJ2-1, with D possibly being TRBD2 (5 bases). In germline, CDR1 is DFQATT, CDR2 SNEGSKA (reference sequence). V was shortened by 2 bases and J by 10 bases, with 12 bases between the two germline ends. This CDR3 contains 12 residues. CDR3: CSARLSGGEQFF. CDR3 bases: TGCAGTGCTAGACTCTCTGGAGGCGAGCAGTTCTTC.

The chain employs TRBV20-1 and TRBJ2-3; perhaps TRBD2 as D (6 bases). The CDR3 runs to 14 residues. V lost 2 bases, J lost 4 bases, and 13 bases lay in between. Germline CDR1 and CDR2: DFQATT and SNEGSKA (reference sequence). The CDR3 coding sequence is TGCAGTGCTAGACTCCCGTCGGGGGCAGATACGCAGTATTTT. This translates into CSARLPSGADTQYF.

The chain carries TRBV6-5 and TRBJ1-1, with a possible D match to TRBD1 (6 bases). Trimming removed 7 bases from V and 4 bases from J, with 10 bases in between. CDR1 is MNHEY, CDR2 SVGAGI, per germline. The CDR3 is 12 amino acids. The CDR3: CASKKGGTEAFF. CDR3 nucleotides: TGTGCCAGCAAGAAAGGGGGCACTGAAGCTTTCTTT.

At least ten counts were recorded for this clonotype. The CDR3 region has the DNA TGCAGTGCTAGGGCCGGGGGCGGTACCGGGGAGCTGTTTTTT. The encoded protein is CSARAGGGTGELFF. J is TRBJ2-2 and V is TRBV20-1, with D perhaps given as TRBD1 or TRBD2 (6 bases each). Germline-derived CDR1 and CDR2 are DFQATT and SNEGSKA (reference sequence). This CDR3 is 14 amino acids long. Trimming shortened V by 3 bases and J by 5 bases, and 13 bases separated the two germline ends.

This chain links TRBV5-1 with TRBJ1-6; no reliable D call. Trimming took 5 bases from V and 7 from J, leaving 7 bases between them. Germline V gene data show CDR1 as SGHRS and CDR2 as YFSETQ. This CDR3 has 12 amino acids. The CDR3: CASRVENSPLHF. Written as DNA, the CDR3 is TGCGCCAGCAGAGTAGAAAATTCACCCCTCCACTTT.

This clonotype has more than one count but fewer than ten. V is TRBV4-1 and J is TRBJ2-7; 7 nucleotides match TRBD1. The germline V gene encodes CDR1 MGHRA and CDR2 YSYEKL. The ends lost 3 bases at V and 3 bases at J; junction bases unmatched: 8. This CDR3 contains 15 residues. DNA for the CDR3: TGCGCCAGCAGCCATTCCGGACAGGACAACTACGAGCAGTACTTC. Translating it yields CASSHSGQDNYEQYF.

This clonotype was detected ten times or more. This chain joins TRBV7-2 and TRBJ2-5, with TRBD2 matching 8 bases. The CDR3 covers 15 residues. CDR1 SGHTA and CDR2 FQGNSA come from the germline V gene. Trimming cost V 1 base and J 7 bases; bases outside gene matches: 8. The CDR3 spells CASSLVDGSGGTQYF. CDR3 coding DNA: TGTGCCAGCAGCTTAGTCGACGGGAGCGGGGGGACCCAGTACTTC.

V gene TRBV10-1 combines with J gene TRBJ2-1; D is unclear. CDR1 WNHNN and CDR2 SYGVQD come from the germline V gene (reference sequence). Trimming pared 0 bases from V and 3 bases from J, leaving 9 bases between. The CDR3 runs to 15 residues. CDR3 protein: CASSESDLGYNEQFF. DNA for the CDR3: TGCGCCAGCAGTGAGTCGGATTTAGGCTACAATGAGCAGTTCTTC.

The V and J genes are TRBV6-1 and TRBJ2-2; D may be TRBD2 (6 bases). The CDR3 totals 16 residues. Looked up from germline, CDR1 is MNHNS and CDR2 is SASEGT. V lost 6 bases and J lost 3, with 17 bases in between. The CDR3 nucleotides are TGTGCCAGCAGCCCCCCACGGGGGTTTGACACCGGGGAGCTGTTTTTT. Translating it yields CASSPPRGFDTGELFF.

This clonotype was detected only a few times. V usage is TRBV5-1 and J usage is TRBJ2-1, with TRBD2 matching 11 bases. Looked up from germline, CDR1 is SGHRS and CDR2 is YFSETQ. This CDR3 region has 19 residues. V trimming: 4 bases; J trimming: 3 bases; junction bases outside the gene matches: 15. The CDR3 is CASSLPLVAGGPSYNEQFF. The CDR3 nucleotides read TGCGCCAGCAGCCTGCCCTTGGTAGCGGGGGGGCCTAGCTACAATGAGCAGTTCTTC.

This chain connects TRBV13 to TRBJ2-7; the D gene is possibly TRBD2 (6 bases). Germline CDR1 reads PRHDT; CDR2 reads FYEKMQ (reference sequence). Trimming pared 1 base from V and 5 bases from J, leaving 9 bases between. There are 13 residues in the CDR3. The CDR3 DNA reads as TGTGCCAGCAGCTTAGCGGAGGGTAACGAGCAGTACTTC. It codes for CASSLAEGNEQYF.

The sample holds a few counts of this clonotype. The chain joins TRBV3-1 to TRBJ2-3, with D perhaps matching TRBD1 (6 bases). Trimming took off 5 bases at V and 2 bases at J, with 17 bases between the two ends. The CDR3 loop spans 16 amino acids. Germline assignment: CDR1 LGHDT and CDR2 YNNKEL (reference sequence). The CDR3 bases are TGTGCCAGCAGCACCGCGCCAGGGGCCTTCACAGATACGCAGTATTTT. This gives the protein CASSTAPGAFTDTQYF.

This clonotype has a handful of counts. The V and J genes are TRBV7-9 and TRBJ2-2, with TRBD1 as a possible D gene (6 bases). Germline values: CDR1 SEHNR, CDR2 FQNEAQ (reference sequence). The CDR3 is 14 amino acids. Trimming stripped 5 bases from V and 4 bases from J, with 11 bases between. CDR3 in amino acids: CASSPETGTGELFF. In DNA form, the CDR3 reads TGTGCCAGCAGCCCCGAGACAGGCACCGGGGAGCTGTTTTTT.

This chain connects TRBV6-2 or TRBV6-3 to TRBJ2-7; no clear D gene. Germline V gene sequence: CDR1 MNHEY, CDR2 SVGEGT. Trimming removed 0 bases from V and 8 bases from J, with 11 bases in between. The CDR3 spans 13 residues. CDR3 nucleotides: TGTGCCAGCAGTTACTCTCAGCGCGAGAAGCAGTACTTC. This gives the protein CASSYSQREKQYF.

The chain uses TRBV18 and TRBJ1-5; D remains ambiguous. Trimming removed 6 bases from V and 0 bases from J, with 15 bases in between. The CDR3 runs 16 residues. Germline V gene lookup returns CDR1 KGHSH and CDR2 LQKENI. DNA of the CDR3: TGTGCCAGCTCGTCAGGCCGAGATTATAGCAATCAGCCCCAGCATTTT. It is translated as CASSSGRDYSNQPQHF.

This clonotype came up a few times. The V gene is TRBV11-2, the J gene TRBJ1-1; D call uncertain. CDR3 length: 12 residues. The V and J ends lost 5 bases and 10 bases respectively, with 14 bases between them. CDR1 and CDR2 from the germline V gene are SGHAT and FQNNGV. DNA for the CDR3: TGTGCCAGCAGCCGACCCGAGGGTGGAGCTTTCTTT. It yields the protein CASSRPEGGAFF. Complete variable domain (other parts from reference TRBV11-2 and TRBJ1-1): EAGVAQSPRYKIIEKRQSVAFWCNPISGHATLYWYQQILGQGPKLLIQFQNNGVVDDSQLPKDRFSAERLKGVDSTLKIQPAKLEDSAVYLCASSRPEGGAFFGQGTRLTVV.

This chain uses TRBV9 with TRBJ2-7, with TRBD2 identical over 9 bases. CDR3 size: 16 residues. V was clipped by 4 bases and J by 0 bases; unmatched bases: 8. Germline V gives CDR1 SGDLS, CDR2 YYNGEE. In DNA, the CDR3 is TGTGCCAGCAGCCCGAGAAGCGGGAGGTCCTCCTACGAGCAGTACTTC. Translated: CASSPRSGRSSYEQYF.

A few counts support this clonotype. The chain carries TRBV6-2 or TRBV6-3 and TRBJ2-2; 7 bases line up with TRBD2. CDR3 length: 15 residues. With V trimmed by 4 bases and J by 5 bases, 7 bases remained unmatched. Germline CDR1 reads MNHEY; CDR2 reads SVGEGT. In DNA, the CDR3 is TGTGCCAGCAGTTTACTAGACGGGAGGACCGGGGAGCTGTTTTTT. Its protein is CASSLLDGRTGELFF.

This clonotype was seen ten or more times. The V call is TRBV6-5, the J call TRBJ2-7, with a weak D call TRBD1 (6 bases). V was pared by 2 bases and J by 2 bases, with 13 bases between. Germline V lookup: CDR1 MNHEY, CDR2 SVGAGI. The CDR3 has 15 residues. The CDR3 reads CASSYRHRDTYEQYF. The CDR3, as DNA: TGTGCCAGCAGTTACCGTCATAGGGACACCTACGAGCAGTACTTC.

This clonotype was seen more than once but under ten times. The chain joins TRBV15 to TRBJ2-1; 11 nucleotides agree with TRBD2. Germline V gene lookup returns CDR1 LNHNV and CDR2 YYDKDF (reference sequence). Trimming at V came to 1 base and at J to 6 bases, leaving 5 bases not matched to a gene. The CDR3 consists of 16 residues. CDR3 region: CATSRGLAGGANEQFF. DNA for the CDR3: TGTGCCACCAGCAGAGGTCTAGCGGGGGGTGCCAATGAGCAGTTCTTC.

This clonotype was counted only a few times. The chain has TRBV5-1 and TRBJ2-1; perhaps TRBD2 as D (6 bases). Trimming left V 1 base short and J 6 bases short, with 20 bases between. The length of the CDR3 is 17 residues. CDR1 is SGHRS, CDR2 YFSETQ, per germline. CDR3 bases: TGCGCCAGCAGCTTGATTCCTTTCCGGGGGACTCTCAATGAGCAGTTCTTC. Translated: CASSLIPFRGTLNEQFF.